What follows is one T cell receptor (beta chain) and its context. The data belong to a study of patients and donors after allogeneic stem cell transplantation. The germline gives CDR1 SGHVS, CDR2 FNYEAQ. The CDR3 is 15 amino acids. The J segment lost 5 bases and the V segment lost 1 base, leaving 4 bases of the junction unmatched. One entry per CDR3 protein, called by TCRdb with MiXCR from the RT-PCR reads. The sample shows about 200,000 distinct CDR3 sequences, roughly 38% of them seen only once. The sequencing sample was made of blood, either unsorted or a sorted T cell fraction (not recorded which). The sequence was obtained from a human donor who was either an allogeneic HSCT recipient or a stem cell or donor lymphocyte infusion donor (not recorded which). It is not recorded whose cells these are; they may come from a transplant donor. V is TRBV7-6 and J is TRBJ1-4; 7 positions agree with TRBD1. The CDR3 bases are TGTGCCAGCAGCTTAGGGACAGGAACAAATGAAAAACTGTTTTTT. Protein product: CASSLGTGTNEKLFF.